The subject of this entry is one TCR beta chain. Many counts were recorded for this clonotype. Its cognate antigen has yet to be identified. No base quality information exists; no much larger clone differs at one position. The run used an Illumina HiSeq 1500. TCRdb trimmed the raw reads at Q25, called clones with MiXCR and kept productive beta chains. Every CDR3 protein is listed once, alongside the most common genes and DNA of its rows. This sample holds some 200,000 distinct CDR3 sequences; roughly 20% were observed only once. Together, the top ten hold around 3.2% of the sample. The data derive from a study of T cell repertoires in cytomegalovirus infection (dated by TCRdb to the late 2010s). At the level of the whole study: Because public TCR beta signatures pointed to carriage of CMV infection together with the matching HLA type, the HLA type of each donor mattered for the analysis.

Points the paper makes about the study in general: In both this cohort and an independent approximately 350-donor cohort, the cumulative frequency of public TCR beta family members distinguished carriers of CMV infection plus the relevant HLA type. The ex vivo response was dominated by HLA-C-restricted CMV-specific TCR beta clonotypes, and the single most frequent clonotype in two of eight donors was supplied by these HLA-C-restricted clonotypes.

The specimen was PBMCs. The receptor's source is a human donor in good health (CMV status not recorded). Some clones in this sample may be carry-over from other donors' samples.

The DNA is TGCGCCAGCAGCCAAGACGCCGAGGGGAACTACGAGCAGTACTTC. It translates to CASSQDAEGNYEQYF. This receptor chain uses TRBV4-3 and TRBJ2-7; the D call could be TRBD1 or TRBD2, with each sharing 5 bases. Inclusive of the bounding cysteine and phenylalanine, the CDR3 is 15 residues long. Just CDR3 DNA is preserved here, 45 bases in frame from base 1. The junction shows trimming of 0 bases on V and 3 bases on J, plus 12 bases between the germline ends. CDR1 and CDR2 are drawn from the germline V gene: LGHNA, YSLEER.